Detailed here is one T cell receptor beta chain. This sample is part of a study of T cells expressing NK-cell markers. The overall study: Sorted CD3+CD56-NKG2C+, CD3+CD56+NKG2C+ and CD3+CD56+NKG2C- T cells supplied the TCR beta repertoires.

The CDR3 runs 16 residues. From germline, CDR1 is MNHEY and CDR2 SVGEGT. TCRdb reprocessed the 5' RACE reads; each CDR3 protein has one entry and no DNA is given. The listing contains about 260,000 distinct CDR3 sequences. The source of this sequence is a woman aged 18 to 75 in good health. Input material: blood T cells: a sorted CD56 or NKG2C T cell subset, CD4+ or CD8+ T cells, or bulk PBMC T cells (not recorded which). The chain combines TRBV6-2 or TRBV6-3 with TRBJ2-1; TCRdb picks TRBD2, but there is no DNA to check that call. The CDR3 sequence is CASSTGLAGVGDEQFF.